The 5 T cell receptor beta chains in this list originate from one sample, sequenced in a study of blood T cell repertoires in COVID-19. Data came from immunoSEQ multiplex PCR; TCRdb stores just in-frame clones and leaves some out. Found here are tens of thousands of clones, approximately 83% of them singletons; the top ten hold approximately 30%. Sequenced: peripheral blood. These receptors all come from a man in his 70s with acute or convalescent COVID-19.

The V gene is TRBV28, the J gene TRBJ1-1, with a possible D match to TRBD1 (5 bases). The CDR3 loop spans 14 amino acids. V dropped 5 bases and J dropped 5 bases, with 15 bases sitting between them. Germline-derived CDR1 and CDR2 are MDHEN and SYDVKM. CDR3 residues: CASSGYGGRTEAFF. As DNA, the CDR3 is TGTGCCAGCAGTGGGTACGGGGGTCGGACTGAAGCTTTCTTT.

The chain couples TRBV19 to TRBJ2-5, with D possibly being TRBD2 (6 bases). CDR3 length equals 16 residues. V was shortened by 1 base and J by 2 bases, with 14 bases between the two germline ends. Germline V gives CDR1 LNHDA, CDR2 SQIVND (reference sequence). CDR3 sequence: CASSIGAGLTQETQYF. The DNA for the CDR3 is TGTGCCAGTAGTATAGGGGCGGGACTTACTCAAGAGACCCAGTACTTC.

The rearrangement links TRBV2 to TRBJ1-5; D might be TRBD1 (5 bases). V lost 2 bases, J lost 0 bases, and 8 bases lay in between. CDR1 is SNHLY, CDR2 FYNNEI, per germline. CDR3 length: 15 amino acids. The CDR3 bases are TGTGCCAGCAGTGAACGCAGGGATAGCAATCAGCCCCAGCATTTT. It is translated as CASSERRDSNQPQHF.

V is TRBV2 and J is TRBJ1-1, with D unclear. In germline, CDR1 is SNHLY, CDR2 FYNNEI. The CDR3 spans 14 residues. V was shortened by 8 bases and J by 2 bases, with 15 bases between the two germline ends. This CDR3 is CASWEGGSNTEAFF. CDR3 DNA: TGTGCCAGCTGGGAGGGAGGGAGTAACACTGAAGCTTTCTTT.

The chain joins TRBV19 to TRBJ2-5; no definite D call. The CDR3 is 15 residues long. Germline assignment: CDR1 LNHDA and CDR2 SQIVND (reference sequence). V lost 6 bases and J lost 0, with 14 bases in between. The CDR3 nucleotides are TGTGCCAGTAGGGCCTCTGTCGCCTACCAAGAGACCCAGTACTTC. This gives the protein CASRASVAYQETQYF.